These 25 T cell receptor beta chains came from one sample sequenced in a study of cytomegalovirus exposure and HLA in healthy donors (dated by TCRdb to about 2017). Preparation of the library involved the immunoSEQ multiplex PCR assay. For the multiplex PCR, a mixture combining 60 forward primers for TCR Vbeta segments and 13 reverse primers for TCR Jbeta segments was used. TCRdb obtained this table from immuneACCESS and retained in-frame rearrangements with V and J assigned. These tables miss some clones; where compared with another copy, unresolved V genes account for less than half of the shortfall, and the remainder is unexplained. The sample table records some 130,000 clones; around nine tenths of these occur just once. The ten most abundant clones make up roughly 5.2% of the sample. The sequencing sample was made of PBMCs. Receptors originate from a woman between 25 and 40 years old in good health and CMV-seronegative.

The chain has TRBV27 and TRBJ2-7; 15 nucleotides align to TRBD2. In germline, CDR1 is MNHEY, CDR2 SMNVEV (reference sequence). The CDR3 extends over 15 amino acids. After removal of 6 bases from V and 6 bases from J, the junction contained 6 bases not matched to a gene. The CDR3 DNA reads TGTGCCAGCAGCACTTTGGGACTAGCGGGGGGCGAGCAGTACTTC. Its protein product is CASSTLGLAGGEQYF.

This clone was recorded only once. V is TRBV7-8 and J is TRBJ1-2; 7 bases are shared with TRBD1. CDR3 length: 14 amino acids. The ends lost 6 bases at V and 5 bases at J; junction bases unmatched: 9. In germline, CDR1 is SGHVS, CDR2 FQNEAQ. CDR3 DNA sequence: TGTGCCAGCAGTCTAGGGGGACAGCCATATGGCTACACCTTC. It translates to CASSLGGQPYGYTF.

This clone turned up a few times. The chain employs TRBV4-3 and TRBJ2-3; D not resolved. The CDR3 has 15 residues. Trimming left V 3 bases short and J 2 bases short, with 12 bases between. Germline V gene sequence: CDR1 LGHNA, CDR2 YSLEER. The DNA for the CDR3 is TGCGCCAGCAGCCACGCTGTCCTAACCACAGATACGCAGTATTTT. As protein: CASSHAVLTTDTQYF.

This chain links TRBV28 with TRBJ2-2, with TRBD2 identical over 7 bases. This CDR3 spans 16 amino acids. The V and J ends lost 3 bases and 3 bases, in that order; junction bases with no gene match: 7. CDR1 MDHEN and CDR2 SYDVKM come from the germline V gene. In DNA form, the CDR3 reads TGTGCCAGCAGTTTCATGGCGGGAGATTACACCGGGGAGCTGTTTTTT. It encodes CASSFMAGDYTGELFF.

This clone appeared a single time. The chain couples TRBV5-1 to TRBJ2-2; D unresolved. Trimming removed 2 bases from V and 1 base from J, with 12 bases in between. The CDR3 is made up of 16 amino acids. CDR1 and CDR2 from the germline V gene are SGHRS and YFSETQ. CDR3 protein: CASSFSHTKNTGELFF. In DNA, the CDR3 is TGCGCCAGCAGCTTTTCCCACACAAAGAACACCGGGGAGCTGTTTTTT.

The genes are TRBV6-5 and TRBJ2-7; no firm D call. CDR3 length: 12 residues. The V gene's germline CDR1 is MNHEY and CDR2 SVGAGI. The germline V and J ends were trimmed by 6 bases and 1 base, with 7 bases remaining between them. CDR3 loop: CASRSQSYEQYF. In nucleotides, the CDR3 is TGTGCCAGCAGAAGCCAATCCTACGAGCAGTACTTC.

The V and J genes are TRBV6-1 and TRBJ1-1; the D is unclear. The V end was cut by 6 bases, the J end by 1 base, with 9 bases between. From germline, CDR1 is MNHNS and CDR2 SASEGT. This CDR3 comprises 13 residues. The CDR3 protein is CASSPSWNTEAFF. CDR3 sequence (DNA): TGTGCCAGCAGCCCTAGTTGGAACACTGAAGCTTTCTTT.

The rearrangement uses TRBV5-4 and TRBJ2-7; 8 bases map to TRBD2. The junction had 6 bases not matched to a gene; V was cut back by 3 bases and J by 4 bases. The CDR3 has 14 amino acids. The V gene's germline CDR1 is SGHNT and CDR2 YYREEE (reference sequence). This CDR3 is CASSSSSGPYEQYF. CDR3 sequence (DNA): TGTGCCAGCAGCTCATCTAGCGGGCCTTACGAGCAGTACTTC.

The V call is TRBV28, the J call TRBJ2-1; D unclear. V dropped 2 bases and J dropped 0 bases, with 11 bases sitting between them. Germline CDR1 MDHEN, CDR2 SYDVKM. This CDR3 contains 16 residues. DNA of the CDR3: TGTGCCAGCAGTTTAGAGGCGGCGAGCTCCTACAATGAGCAGTTCTTC. It encodes CASSLEAASSYNEQFF.

The chain is built from TRBV6-5 and TRBJ2-5; 10 positions agree with TRBD2. Germline V gene sequence: CDR1 MNHEY, CDR2 SVGAGI. The V and J ends lost 1 base and 4 bases, in that order; junction bases with no gene match: 6. CDR3 length: 16 residues. CDR3 DNA sequence: TGTGCCAGCAGTTACTGGGGACTAGCGCTGACAGAGACCCAGTACTTC. Translation gives CASSYWGLALTETQYF.

This chain uses TRBV6-6 with TRBJ2-3; a possible D gene is TRBD1 (7 bases). The germline V gene has CDR1 MNHNY and CDR2 SVGAGI (reference sequence). The ends were cut back, 0 bases at V and 4 bases at J, with 8 bases in the middle. This CDR3 is built from 14 residues. This CDR3 is CASSYSRGADTQYF. The CDR3 DNA follows: TGTGCCAGCAGTTACTCCAGGGGGGCAGATACGCAGTATTTT.

The V and J genes are TRBV7-2 and TRBJ2-3; D not certain. Trimming took 5 bases from V and 3 from J, leaving 9 bases between them. CDR1 and CDR2 (germline): SGHTA, FQGNSA. The CDR3 loop spans 13 amino acids. Written as DNA, the CDR3 is TGTGCCAGCAGCCCTAAACCGACAGATACGCAGTATTTT. Protein product: CASSPKPTDTQYF.

The chain combines TRBV5-5 with TRBJ2-5, with unresolved D. The ends were cut back, 5 bases at V and 5 bases at J, with 13 bases in the middle. CDR1 is SGHKS and CDR2 is YYEKEE in the germline V gene (reference sequence). The CDR3 length is 13 residues. The CDR3 region has the DNA TGTGCCAGCAGAGACTGGTCCCACGAGACCCAGTACTTC. The encoded protein is CASRDWSHETQYF. Together with reference TRBV5-5 and TRBJ2-5, the CDR3 gives the full variable domain: DAGVTQSPTHLIKTRGQQVTLRCSPISGHKSVSWYQQVLGQGPQFIFQYYEKEERGRGNFPDRFSARQFPNYSSELNVNALLLGDSALYLCASRDWSHETQYFGPGTRLLVL.

The chain combines TRBV5-1 with TRBJ2-3, with 10 bases identical to TRBD2. CDR3 length: 15 residues. The junction had 5 bases not matched to a gene; V was cut back by 7 bases and J by 0 bases. In germline, CDR1 is SGHRS, CDR2 YFSETQ. This chain's CDR3 is CASALAGGSTDTQYF. The CDR3 nucleotides are TGCGCCAGCGCCTTAGCGGGGGGAAGCACAGATACGCAGTATTTT.

As regards this clone: One end of the junction varies from germline; a read error may be responsible. The rearrangement links TRBV7-9 to TRBJ2-1; perhaps TRBD2 as D (6 bases). This CDR3 contains 16 residues. CDR1 is SEHNR and CDR2 is FQNEAQ in the germline V gene (reference sequence). The CDR3 DNA follows: TGTTCCAGCAGCCCCCCGGGACTGGGCTCCTACAATGAGCAGTTCTTC. It translates to CSSSPPGLGSYNEQFF.

This chain connects TRBV30 to TRBJ1-3; maybe TRBD1 (5 bases). This CDR3 has 12 amino acids. The V and J ends lost 5 bases and 3 bases respectively, with 8 bases between them. Germline V lookup: CDR1 GTSNPN, CDR2 SVGIG (reference sequence). CDR3 region: CAWGGNGNTIYF. In DNA form, the CDR3 reads TGTGCCTGGGGGGGGAATGGAAACACCATATATTTT.

CDR3 nucleotide sequence: TGTGCCAGCAGCAAAAGCTACGGTAACTACGAGCAGTACTTC. Translation gives CASSKSYGNYEQYF. The chain combines TRBV21-1 with TRBJ2-7; the D call in the table, TRBD2, was not verified against the DNA. TRBV21-1 is tagged as a pseudogene. The CDR3 runs to 14 residues.

The rearrangement uses TRBV19 and TRBJ1-2; a possible D gene is TRBD1 (5 bases). Germline CDR1 reads LNHDA; CDR2 reads SQIVND (reference sequence). The CDR3 contains 14 residues. Trimming removed 3 bases from V and 7 bases from J, with 15 bases in between. The CDR3 DNA reads TGTGCCAGTAGTATCCCGGGACCGGGACTTGGCTACACCTTC. Protein sequence: CASSIPGPGLGYTF.

The V call is TRBV7-9, the J call TRBJ2-2, with D perhaps matching TRBD1 (6 bases). CDR3 size: 15 residues. V lost 5 bases, J lost 6 bases, and 16 bases lay in between. Germline assignment: CDR1 SEHNR and CDR2 FQNEAQ (reference sequence). CDR3 DNA: TGTGCCAGCAGCCTACAGGGAAGTGGGCCCGGGGAGCTGTTTTTT. It specifies CASSLQGSGPGELFF.

The chain carries TRBV27 and TRBJ2-5, with a tentative D call TRBD2 (6 bases). The ends were cut back, 10 bases at V and 0 bases at J, with 15 bases in the middle. The CDR3 runs to 14 residues. Germline CDR1 is MNHEY and CDR2 is SMNVEV (reference sequence). For the CDR3, the DNA is TGTGCCACAATGGGCGGGGATAACCAAGAGACCCAGTACTTC. Its translation is CATMGGDNQETQYF.

The chain carries TRBV7-6 and TRBJ2-3; D gene ambiguous. CDR3 length: 13 residues. Trimming took off 4 bases at V and 9 bases at J, with 14 bases between the two ends. The germline gives CDR1 SGHVS, CDR2 FNYEAQ. The CDR3 loop reads CASSSQLQITQYF. The DNA of the CDR3 is TGTGCCAGCAGCTCCCAGTTACAGATAACGCAGTATTTT.

The chain links TRBV10-3 to TRBJ1-2; D remains unclear. This CDR3 is 12 amino acids long. Germline-derived CDR1 and CDR2 are ENHRY and SYGVKD. V lost 6 bases and J lost 6, with 11 bases in between. The CDR3 DNA reads as TGTGCCATCAGGGGCCCCACGCATGGCTACACCTTC. Translating it yields CAIRGPTHGYTF.

J is TRBJ2-3 and V is TRBV28; TRBD2 agrees at 10 bases. V lost 2 bases to trimming and J lost 4 bases; unmatched junction nucleotides: 3. The CDR3 is 15 residues long. Germline V gives CDR1 MDHEN, CDR2 SYDVKM. The CDR3 region is CASSLGAGGADTQYF. CDR3 DNA sequence: TGTGCCAGCAGTTTAGGAGCGGGGGGGGCAGATACGCAGTATTTT. Full variable domain (missing parts from reference TRBV28 and TRBJ2-3): DVKVTQSSRYLVKRTGEKVFLECVQDMDHENMFWYRQDPGLGLRLIYFSYDVKMKEKGDIPEGYSVSREKKERFSLILESASTNQTSMYLCASSLGAGGADTQYFGPGTRLTVL.

The J gene is TRBJ2-2, the V gene TRBV30, with 11 nucleotides matching TRBD1. CDR1 is GTSNPN and CDR2 is SVGIG in the germline V gene (reference sequence). There are 15 residues in the CDR3. Trimming took 5 bases from V and 7 from J; bases not matched to a gene: 9. In nucleotides, the CDR3 is TGTGCCTGGGGACAGGGGGCGTTAGACGGCGGGGAGCTGTTTTTT. This encodes CAWGQGALDGGELFF. Full variable domain (outside the CDR3, taken from reference TRBV30 and TRBJ2-2): SQTIHQWPATLVQPVGSPLSLECTVEGTSNPNLYWYRQAAGRGLQLLFYSVGIGQISSEVPQNLSASRPQDRQFILSSKKLLLSDSGFYLCAWGQGALDGGELFFGEGSRLTVL.

V and J are TRBV6-5 and TRBJ1-6, with D perhaps matching TRBD1 (5 bases). Looked up from germline, CDR1 is MNHEY and CDR2 is SVGAGI. The CDR3 is made up of 15 amino acids. V gave up 7 bases and J gave up 2 bases, with 12 bases separating them. The CDR3 reads CASTPGNPYNSPLHF. The CDR3 DNA is TGTGCCAGCACCCCAGGGAACCCCTATAATTCACCCCTCCACTTT.